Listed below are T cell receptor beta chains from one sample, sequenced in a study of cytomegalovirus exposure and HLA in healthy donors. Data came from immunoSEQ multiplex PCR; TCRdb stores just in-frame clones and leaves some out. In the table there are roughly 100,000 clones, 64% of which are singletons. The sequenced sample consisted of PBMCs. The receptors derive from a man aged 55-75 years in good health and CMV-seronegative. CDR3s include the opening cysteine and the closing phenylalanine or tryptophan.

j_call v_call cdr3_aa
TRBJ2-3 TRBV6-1 CASSESRSSAASTDTQYF
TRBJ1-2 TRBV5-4 CASSPGQGLYGYTF
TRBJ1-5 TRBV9 CASSLGQDYQPQHF
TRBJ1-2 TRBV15 CATSRLTGTKANYGYTF
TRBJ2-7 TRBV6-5 CASIYKAGGVGEQYF
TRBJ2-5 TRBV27 CASSLSGAGAQETQYF
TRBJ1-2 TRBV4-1 CASSQLNRADYGYTF
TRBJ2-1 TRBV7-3 CASSLFGAHEQFF
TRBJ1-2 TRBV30 CAWARDRGISDYGYTF
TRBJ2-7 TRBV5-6 CASSLVVHSSYEQYF
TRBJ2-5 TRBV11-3 CASSSDGAGQETQYF
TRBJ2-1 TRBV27 CASGEKGLAVYRDNEQFF
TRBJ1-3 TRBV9 CASSVEGGISGNTIYF
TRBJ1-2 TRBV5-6 CASSLATGGDYTF
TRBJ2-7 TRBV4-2 CASSGPDRGIYEQYF
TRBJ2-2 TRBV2 CASSEPGGGRSGELFF
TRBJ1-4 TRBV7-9 CASSQTGTNEKLFF
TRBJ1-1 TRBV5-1 CASSLFGYGDNVNTEAFF
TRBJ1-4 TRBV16 CASSQFSVPENEKLFF
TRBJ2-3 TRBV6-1 CASRLGTRSTDTQYF
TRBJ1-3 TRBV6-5 CASSYSRQGAGNTIYF
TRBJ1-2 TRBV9 CASSGVGRGRGRSGYAF
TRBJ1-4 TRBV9 CASSPLRGVNEKLFF
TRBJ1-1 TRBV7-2 CASSHRGQNTEAFF
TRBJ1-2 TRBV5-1 CASTAAGGAYGYTF
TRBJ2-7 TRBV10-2 CASNGQGPSYEQYF
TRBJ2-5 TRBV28 CATRPGTSPIRETQYF
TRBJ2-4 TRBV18 CASSPPSGGWNIQYF
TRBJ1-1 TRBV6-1 CASSEQEATEAFF
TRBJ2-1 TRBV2 CASSGLAPSNRSSYNEQFF
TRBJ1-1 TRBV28 CASSNRGGRPAFF
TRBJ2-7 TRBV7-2 CASSSPAGTYSYEQYF
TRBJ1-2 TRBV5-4 CASSLVAGAGYGYTF
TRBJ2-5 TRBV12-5 CASGLTGGQETQYF
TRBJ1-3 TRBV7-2 CASSPLRSGNTIYF
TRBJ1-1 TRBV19 CASSTPDRVNTEAFF
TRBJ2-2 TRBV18 CASSPSRGSTGELFF
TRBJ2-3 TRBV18 CASSPVTSTDTQYF
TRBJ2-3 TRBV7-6 CASSLGQGWTDTQYF
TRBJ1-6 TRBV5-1 CASSGRTGEGSPLHF
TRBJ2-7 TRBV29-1 CSVTGGAGKGSYEQYF
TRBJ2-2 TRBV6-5 CASSETDTGELFF
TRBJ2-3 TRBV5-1 CASSLVTAGGDTQYF
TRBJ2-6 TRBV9 CASSVEAGVAGANVLTF